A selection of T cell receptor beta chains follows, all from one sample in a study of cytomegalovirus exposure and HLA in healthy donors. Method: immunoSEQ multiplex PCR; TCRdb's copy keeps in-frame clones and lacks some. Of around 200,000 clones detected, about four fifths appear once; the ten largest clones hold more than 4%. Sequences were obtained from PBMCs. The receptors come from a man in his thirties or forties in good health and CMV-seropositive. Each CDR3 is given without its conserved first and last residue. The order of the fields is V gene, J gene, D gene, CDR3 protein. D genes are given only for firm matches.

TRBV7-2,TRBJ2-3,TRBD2,ASSSATSRGVRIDTQY
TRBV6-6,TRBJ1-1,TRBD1,ASNVQGANTEAF
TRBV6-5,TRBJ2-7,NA,ASSSGTPSWQY
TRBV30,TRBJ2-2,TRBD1,AWSSTGGTGELF
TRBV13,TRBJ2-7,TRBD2,ASSSGTSGSSYEQY
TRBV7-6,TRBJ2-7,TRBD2,ASSWGLARAEQY
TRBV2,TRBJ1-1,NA,ASSASPAGASF
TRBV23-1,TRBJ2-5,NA,ASSQSSRGAGPRETQY
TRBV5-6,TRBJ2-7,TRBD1,ASTPGTGYHEQY
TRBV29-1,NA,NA,SVRRYGESSYEQY
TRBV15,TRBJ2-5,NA,ATSRDWTGTQY
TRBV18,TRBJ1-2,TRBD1,ASSPLQGNNYGYT
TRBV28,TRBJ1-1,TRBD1,ASRTGVHGTEAF
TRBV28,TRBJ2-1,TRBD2,ASSLSTSGISNEQF
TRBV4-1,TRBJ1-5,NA,ASSQAGRHSNQPQH
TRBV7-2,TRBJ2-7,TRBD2,ASSLELAGGSYEQY
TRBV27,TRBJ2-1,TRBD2,ASSLSPSLAGEILGEQF
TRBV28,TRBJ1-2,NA,ASSTLDGGYGYT
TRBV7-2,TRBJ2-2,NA,ASSLQGRELF
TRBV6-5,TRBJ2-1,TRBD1,ASSSPGQGYNEQF
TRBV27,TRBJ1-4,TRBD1,ASSLGSEGAPTNEKLF
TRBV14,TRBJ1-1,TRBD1,ASSLQGTNTEAF
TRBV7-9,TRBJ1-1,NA,ASSFTGSTEAF
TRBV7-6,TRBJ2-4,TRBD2,ASSLGGGIQY
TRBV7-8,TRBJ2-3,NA,ASSPRQTVGDTQY
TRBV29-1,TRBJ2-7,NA,SVDPSGTNYEQY
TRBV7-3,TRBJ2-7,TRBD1,ASSRTGGRYEQY
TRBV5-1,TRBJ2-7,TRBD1,ASSRKTGDYEQY
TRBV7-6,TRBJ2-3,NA,ASSQGTGISTDTQY
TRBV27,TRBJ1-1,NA,ASSPMGGGAALNTEAF
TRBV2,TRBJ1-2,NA,ASGTTLTNEA
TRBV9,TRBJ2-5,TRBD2,ASRSTCFRGGRAEETQY
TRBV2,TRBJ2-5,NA,ASDYLGQETQY
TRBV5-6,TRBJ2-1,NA,ASSILDEQF
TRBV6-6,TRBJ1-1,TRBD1,ASSYRTGVEAF
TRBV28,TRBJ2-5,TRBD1,ASSPGTGANQETQY
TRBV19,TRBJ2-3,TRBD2,ASSISLLAGVGTDTQY
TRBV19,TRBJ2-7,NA,ASSIGRGYEQY
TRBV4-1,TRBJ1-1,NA,ASSQSTEGGVHEAF
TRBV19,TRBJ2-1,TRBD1,ASSIRGQGGYEQF
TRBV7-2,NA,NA,ASRKTAPSYEQY
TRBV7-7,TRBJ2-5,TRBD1,ASSLARQGAGETQY
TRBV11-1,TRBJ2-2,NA,ASSHGLNSGELF
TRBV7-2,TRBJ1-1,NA,ASSLARGNTEAF
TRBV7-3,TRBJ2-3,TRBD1,ASSPTGTGAIYLAEYTDTQY
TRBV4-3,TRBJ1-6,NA,ASSQGTVGPYNSPLH
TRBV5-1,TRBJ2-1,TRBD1,ASGTGGSGEQF